The entry that follows covers one T cell receptor beta chain sequence. The antigen this receptor binds is unknown. No per-base quality is available; no much larger clone lies one base away. From the cysteine up to the phenylalanine, the CDR3 has a length of 19 residues. Only the CDR3 part of the read is kept: 57 bases, read in frame from the first base. After removal of 6 bases from V and 5 bases from J, the junction retains 18 bases not matched to a gene. For CDR1 and CDR2, the germline V gene lists MDHEN and SYDVKM. TCR CDR3 regions were amplified from genomic DNA by multiplex PCR using the deep immunoSEQ assay. For each cell subset, the extracted genomic DNA was distributed evenly across all wells of several immunoSEQ 96-well plates, and each plate served as one replicate. For sorted subsets, each replicate PCR was loaded with 150 to 250 ng genomic DNA, equivalent to about 33,000 T cell genomes. Purified libraries were measured with a Qubit 3.0 fluorometer, size-checked on a Bioanalyzer 2100, and measured again with the KAPA Library Quantification kit. A separate single-read 150-cycle Illumina NextSeq 550 flow cell was used to sequence each immunoSEQ 96-well plate. The source study handled its data this way. Because only junctional sequences without quality scores were contained in the immunoSEQ output, filtering matching that applied to full-length reads could not be performed. Sequences were annotated with PyIR, a Python wrapper for IgBLAST v1.9, using IMGT germline references to assign V/J genes and CDR3. Any read was removed if the V/J assignment was weak (E-value above 1e-6), the CDR3 was missing, or the read contained stop codons, out-of-frame junctions, or ambiguous translated residues. V3J clonotypes were defined by identical inferred V gene, J gene, and CDR3 amino acid sequence. Percentage overlap between repertoires was computed as shared unique clonotypes divided by the size of the smaller repertoire. Richness of each repertoire was evaluated using RTK rarefaction, the Chao1 estimator, and Recon v2.1 estimates of unobserved clonotypes. Generation probabilities were computed with OLGA for all TCRbeta clonotypes obtained by the gDNA method from a few donors. Drawn from immuneACCESS, this table holds only the in-frame rearrangements with V and J called that TCRdb kept. Clones are partly lost; checked studies trace under half to an unresolved V gene and leave the rest unexplained. That table gives V, J and clone size, and the DNA gave D and trimming. In all, the sample holds approximately 1.5 million clones, and about 98.5% of those were seen once. Clones ranked in the top ten supply approximately 0.4% of the sample.

The sample is drawn from a study of shared clonotypes between healthy human individuals (dated by TCRdb to about 2020). Regarding the complete study: The cohort included a few men and two women between 18 and 49 years of age. For each donor, CD4 naive and CD4 memory were each given three plates, CD8 naive was given two plates, and CD8 memory was given one plate. Between about 0.9 and 8.9 billion PBMCs per donor were obtained by leukapheresis. Blood TCR repertoires of about 5 healthy adults were deeply sequenced to estimate repertoire size and the extent of clonotype sharing between individuals. To increase sequencing depth and limit assay-specific biases, different laboratories used diverse techniques to prepare libraries and sequence TCR repertoires. What the work shows at the level of the full study, not this receptor alone: Sampling was restricted to blood, and TCR repertoires in tissues likely differ from the TCR repertoires found in blood. Naive subsets generally had larger estimated clonotype richness than memory subsets did. The genetic and exposure-history diversity represented was limited by the small number of donors. Compared with non-shared clonotypes, the clonotypes found in all four sorted-subset donors had higher generation probabilities. Rarefaction of sorted-subset datasets indicated incomplete sequencing despite the large sequencing depth. Based on pairwise subsampling, the degree of clonotype sharing among donors was expected to be affected by sequencing depth. When a handful of donors were compared, the shared fraction of clonotypes was around 5% for naive CD4, about 4% for naive CD8, more than 2% for memory CD4, and 0.35% to 0.5% for memory CD8.

The donors were healthy, HIV-negative adults with no recently reported acute infections or vaccinations. Every donor was a Caucasian adult living in Nashville, Tennessee, USA. CD4+ T cells were enriched by magnetic negative selection, after which naive cells were positively selected on CD45RA and the negative fraction was taken as the memory subset. Blood was obtained by leukapheresis, after which PBMCs were separated by Ficoll-Histopaque density gradient centrifugation and cryopreserved in liquid nitrogen vapor phase. Analytical flow cytometry was used to check the purity and quantity of each magnetically sorted T cell population. Genomic DNA was isolated from each sorted fraction and quantified by UV absorbance on a Nanodrop 2000c.

This TCR was recovered from a man aged 30 to 39 in good health. The sequenced sample was naive CD4+ T cells sorted from blood. Taken with the paper, the label for cell subset or site translates to: CD45RA+ positively selected. The V and J genes are TRBV28 and TRBJ2-3; 12 nucleotides in the junction match TRBD2. The DNA sequence is given as TGTGCCAGCAGATCCCCGAGGACTAGCGGGGATGCGCTGGGAGATACGCAGTATTTT. Translated, this gives CASRSPRTSGDALGDTQYF.